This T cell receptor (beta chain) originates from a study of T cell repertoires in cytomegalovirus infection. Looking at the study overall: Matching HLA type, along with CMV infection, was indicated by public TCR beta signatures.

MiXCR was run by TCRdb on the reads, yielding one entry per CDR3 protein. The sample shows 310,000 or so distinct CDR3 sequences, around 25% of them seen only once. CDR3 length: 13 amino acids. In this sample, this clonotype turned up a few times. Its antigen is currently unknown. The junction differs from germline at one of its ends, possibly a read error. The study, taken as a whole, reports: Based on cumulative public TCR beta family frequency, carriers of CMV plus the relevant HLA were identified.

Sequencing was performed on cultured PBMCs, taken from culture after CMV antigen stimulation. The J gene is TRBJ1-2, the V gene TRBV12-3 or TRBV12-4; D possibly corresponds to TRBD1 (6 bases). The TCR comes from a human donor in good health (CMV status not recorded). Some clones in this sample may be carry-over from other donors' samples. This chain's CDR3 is CASSALEGEGSTF. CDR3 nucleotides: TGTGCCAGCAGTGCCCTCGAGGGGGAAGGCTCCACCTTC.